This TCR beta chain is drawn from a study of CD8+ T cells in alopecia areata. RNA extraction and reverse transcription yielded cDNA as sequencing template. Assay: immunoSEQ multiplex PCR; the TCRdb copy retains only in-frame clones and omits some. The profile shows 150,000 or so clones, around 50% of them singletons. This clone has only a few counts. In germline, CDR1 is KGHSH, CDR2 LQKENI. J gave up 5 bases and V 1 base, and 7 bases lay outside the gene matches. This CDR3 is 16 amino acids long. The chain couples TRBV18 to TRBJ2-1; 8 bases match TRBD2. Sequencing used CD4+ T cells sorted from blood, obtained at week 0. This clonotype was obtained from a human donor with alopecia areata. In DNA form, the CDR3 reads TGTGCCAGCTCACCACAGTCCAGCGGGGGCCACAATGAGCAGTTCTTC. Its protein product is CASSPQSSGGHNEQFF.